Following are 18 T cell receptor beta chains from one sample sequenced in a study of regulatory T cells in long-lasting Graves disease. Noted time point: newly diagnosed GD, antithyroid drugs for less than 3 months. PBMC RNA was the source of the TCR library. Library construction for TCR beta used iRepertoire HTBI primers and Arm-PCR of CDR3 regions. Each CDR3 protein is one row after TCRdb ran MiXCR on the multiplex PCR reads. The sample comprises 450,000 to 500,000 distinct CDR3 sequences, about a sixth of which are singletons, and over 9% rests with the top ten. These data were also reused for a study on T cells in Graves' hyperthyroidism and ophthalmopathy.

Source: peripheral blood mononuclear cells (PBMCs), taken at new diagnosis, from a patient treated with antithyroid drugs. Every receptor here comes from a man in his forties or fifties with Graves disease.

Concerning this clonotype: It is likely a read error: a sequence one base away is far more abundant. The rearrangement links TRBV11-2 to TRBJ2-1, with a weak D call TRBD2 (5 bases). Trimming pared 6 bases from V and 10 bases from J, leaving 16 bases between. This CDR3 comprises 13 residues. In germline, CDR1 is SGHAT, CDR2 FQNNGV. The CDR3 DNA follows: TGTGCCAGCAGGAAACTAGTGGCCTACGAGCAGTTCTTC. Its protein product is CASRKLVAYEQFF.

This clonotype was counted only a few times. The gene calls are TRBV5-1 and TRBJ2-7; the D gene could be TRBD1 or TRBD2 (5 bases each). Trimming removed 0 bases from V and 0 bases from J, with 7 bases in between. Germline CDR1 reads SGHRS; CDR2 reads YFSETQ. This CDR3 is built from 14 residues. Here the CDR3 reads CASSLGDGSYEQYF. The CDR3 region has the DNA TGCGCCAGCAGCTTGGGGGACGGCTCCTACGAGCAGTACTTC.

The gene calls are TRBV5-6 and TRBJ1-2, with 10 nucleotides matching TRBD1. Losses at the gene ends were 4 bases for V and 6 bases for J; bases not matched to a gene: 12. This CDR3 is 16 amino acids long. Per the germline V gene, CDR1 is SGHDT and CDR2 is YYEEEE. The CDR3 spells CASSPSPGQGGNGYTF. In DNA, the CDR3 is TGTGCCAGCAGCCCCTCCCCCGGACAGGGGGGAAATGGCTACACCTTC.

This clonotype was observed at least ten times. The CDR3 DNA follows: TGCAGTGCTTTGGGGACTAGCCTCTTCTACGAGCAGTACTTC. It yields the protein CSALGTSLFYEQYF. This chain connects TRBV20-1 to TRBJ2-7, with TRBD2 identical over 9 bases. With V trimmed by 5 bases and J by 3 bases, 8 bases remained unmatched. There are 14 residues in the CDR3. Per the germline V gene, CDR1 is DFQATT and CDR2 is SNEGSKA (reference sequence).

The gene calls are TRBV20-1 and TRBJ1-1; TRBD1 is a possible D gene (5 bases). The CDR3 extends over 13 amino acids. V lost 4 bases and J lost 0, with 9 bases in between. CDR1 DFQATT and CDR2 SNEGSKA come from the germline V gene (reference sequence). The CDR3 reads CSATGRLNTEAFF. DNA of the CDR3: TGCAGTGCTACAGGGAGGCTGAACACTGAAGCTTTCTTT.

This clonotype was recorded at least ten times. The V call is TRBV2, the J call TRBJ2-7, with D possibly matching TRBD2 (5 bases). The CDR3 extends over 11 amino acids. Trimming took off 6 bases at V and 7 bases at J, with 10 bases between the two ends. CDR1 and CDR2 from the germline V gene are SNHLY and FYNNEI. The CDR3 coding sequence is TGTGCCAGCAGATACACGGGGGAGCAGTACTTC. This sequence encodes CASRYTGEQYF.

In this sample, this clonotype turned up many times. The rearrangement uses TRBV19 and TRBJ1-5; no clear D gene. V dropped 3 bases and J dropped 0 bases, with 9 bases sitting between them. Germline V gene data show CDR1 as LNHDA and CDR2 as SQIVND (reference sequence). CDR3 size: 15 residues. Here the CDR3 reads CASSIVVHSNQPQHF. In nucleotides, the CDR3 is TGTGCCAGTAGTATCGTGGTCCATAGCAATCAGCCCCAGCATTTT. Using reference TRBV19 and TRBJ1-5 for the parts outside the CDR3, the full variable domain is DGGITQSPKYLFRKEGQNVTLSCEQNLNHDAMYWYRQDPGQGLRLIYYSQIVNDFQKGDIAEGYSVSREKKESFPLTVTSAQKNPTAFYLCASSIVVHSNQPQHFGDGTRLSIL.

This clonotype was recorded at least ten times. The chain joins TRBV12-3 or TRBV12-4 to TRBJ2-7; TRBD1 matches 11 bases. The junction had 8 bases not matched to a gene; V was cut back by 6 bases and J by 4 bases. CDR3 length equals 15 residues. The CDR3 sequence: CASSRRDRGTYEQYF. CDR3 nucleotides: TGTGCCAGCAGCCGCCGGGACAGGGGGACTTACGAGCAGTACTTC.

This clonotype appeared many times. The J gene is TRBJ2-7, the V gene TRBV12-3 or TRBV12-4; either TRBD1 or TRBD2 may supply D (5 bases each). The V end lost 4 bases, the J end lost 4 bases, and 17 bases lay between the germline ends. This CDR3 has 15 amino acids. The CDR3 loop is CASSSRDVSAYEQYF. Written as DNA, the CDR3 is TGTGCCAGCAGTTCCAGGGACGTATCTGCTTACGAGCAGTACTTC.

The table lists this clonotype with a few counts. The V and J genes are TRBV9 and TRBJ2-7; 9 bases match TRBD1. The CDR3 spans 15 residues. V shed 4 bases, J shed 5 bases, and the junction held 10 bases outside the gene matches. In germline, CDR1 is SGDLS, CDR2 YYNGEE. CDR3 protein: CASSSTDRGLDEQYF. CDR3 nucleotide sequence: TGTGCCAGCAGCTCGACGGACAGGGGACTTGACGAGCAGTACTTC.

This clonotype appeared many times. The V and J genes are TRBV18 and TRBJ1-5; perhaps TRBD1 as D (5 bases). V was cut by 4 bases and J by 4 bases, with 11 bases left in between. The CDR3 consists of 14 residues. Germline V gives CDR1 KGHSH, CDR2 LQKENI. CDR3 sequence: CASSRGPTNQPQHF. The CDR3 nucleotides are TGTGCCAGCTCACGGGGACCGACTAATCAGCCCCAGCATTTT.

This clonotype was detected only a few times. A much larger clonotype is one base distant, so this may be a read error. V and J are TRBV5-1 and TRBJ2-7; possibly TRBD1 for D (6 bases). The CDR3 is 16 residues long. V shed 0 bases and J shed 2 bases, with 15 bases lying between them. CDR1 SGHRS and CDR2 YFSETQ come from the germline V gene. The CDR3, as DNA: TGCGCCAGCAGCTTGGACGGGACAAGGGGCACCTACGAGCAGTACTTC. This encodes CASSLDGTRGTYEQYF.

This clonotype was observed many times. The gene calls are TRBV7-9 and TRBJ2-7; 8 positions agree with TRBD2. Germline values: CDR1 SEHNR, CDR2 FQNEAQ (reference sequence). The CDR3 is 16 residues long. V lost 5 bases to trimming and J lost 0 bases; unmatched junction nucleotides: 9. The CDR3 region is CASSPTSGHRSYEQYF. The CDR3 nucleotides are TGTGCCAGCAGCCCTACTAGCGGACACCGCTCCTACGAGCAGTACTTC.

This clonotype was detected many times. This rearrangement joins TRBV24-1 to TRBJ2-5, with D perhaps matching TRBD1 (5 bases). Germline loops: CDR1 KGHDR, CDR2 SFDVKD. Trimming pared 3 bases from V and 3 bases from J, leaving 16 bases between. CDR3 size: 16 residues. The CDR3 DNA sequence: TGTGCCACCAGTGATCCGACAGCAAGTGATAAAGAGACCCAGTACTTC. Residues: CATSDPTASDKETQYF.

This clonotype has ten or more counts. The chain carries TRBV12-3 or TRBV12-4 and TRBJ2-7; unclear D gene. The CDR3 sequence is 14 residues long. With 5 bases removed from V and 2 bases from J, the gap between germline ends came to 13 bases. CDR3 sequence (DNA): TGTGCCAGCAGTAGAGTTGGCAGGACCTACGAGCAGTACTTC. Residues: CASSRVGRTYEQYF.

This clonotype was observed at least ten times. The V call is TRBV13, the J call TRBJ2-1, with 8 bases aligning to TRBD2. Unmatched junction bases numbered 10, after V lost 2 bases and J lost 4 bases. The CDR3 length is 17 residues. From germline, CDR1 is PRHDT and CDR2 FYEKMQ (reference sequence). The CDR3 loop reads CASSLFVSGIIYNEQFF. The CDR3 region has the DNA TGTGCCAGCAGCTTATTTGTTAGCGGGATAATATACAATGAGCAGTTCTTC.

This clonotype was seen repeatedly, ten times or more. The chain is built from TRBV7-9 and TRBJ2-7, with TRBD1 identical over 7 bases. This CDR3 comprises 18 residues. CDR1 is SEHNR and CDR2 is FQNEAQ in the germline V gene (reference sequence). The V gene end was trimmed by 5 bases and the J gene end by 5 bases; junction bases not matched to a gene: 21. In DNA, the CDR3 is TGTGCCAGCAGCCCGAGGGGGACGAAGAGGGGGCCCATCGACGAGCAGTACTTC. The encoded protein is CASSPRGTKRGPIDEQYF.

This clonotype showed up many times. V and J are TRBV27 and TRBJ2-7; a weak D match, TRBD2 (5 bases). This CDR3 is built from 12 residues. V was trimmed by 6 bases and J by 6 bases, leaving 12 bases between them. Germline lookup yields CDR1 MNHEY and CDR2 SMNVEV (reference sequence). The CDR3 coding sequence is TGTGCCAGCAGACACACTAGTGGCGAGCAGTACTTC. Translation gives CASRHTSGEQYF.